Described below is a single TCR beta chain sequence and its context. This record belongs to a study of blood T cell repertoires in COVID-19. Method: immunoSEQ multiplex PCR; TCRdb's copy keeps in-frame clones and lacks some. Here the sample spans about 230,000 clones, 80% to 90% being singletons. V was trimmed by 3 bases and J by 1 base, leaving 8 bases between them. The V gene's germline CDR1 is KGHSH and CDR2 LQKENI. The CDR3 has 14 amino acids. The gene calls are TRBV18 and TRBJ2-3; D uncertain. Sequencing input: peripheral blood. The TCR was taken from a man aged 45-60 years with COVID-19, enrolled during active disease. CDR3 protein: CASSPRQGTDTQYF. The CDR3 nucleotides are TGTGCCAGCTCACCCAGGCAGGGCACAGATACGCAGTATTTT.